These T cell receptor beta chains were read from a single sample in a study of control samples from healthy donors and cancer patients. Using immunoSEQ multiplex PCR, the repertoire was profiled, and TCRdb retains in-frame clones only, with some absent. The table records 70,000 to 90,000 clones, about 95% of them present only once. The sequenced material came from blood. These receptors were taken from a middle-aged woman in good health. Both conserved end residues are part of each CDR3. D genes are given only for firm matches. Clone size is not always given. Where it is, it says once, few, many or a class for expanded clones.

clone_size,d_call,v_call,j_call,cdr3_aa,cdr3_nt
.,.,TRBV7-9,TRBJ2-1,CASSFPRDEQFF,TGTGCCAGCAGCTTCCCGCGCGATGAGCAGTTCTTC
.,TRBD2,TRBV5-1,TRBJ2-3,CASSPRLAGNTDTQYF,TGCGCCAGCAGCCCGCGACTAGCGGGGAATACAGATACGCAGTATTTT
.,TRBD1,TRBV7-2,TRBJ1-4,CASSLITGVEKLFF,TGTGCCAGCAGCTTAATTACAGGGGTCGAAAAACTGTTTTTT
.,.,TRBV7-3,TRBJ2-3,CASSLTWGGTDTQYF,TGTGCCAGCAGCTTAACGTGGGGGGGCACAGATACGCAGTATTTT
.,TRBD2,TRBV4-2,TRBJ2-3,CASSLRLAGGPGDTQYF,TGTGCCAGCAGCTTACGACTAGCGGGGGGGCCGGGAGATACGCAGTATTTT
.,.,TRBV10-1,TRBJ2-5,CASSEQERETQYF,TGCGCCAGCAGTGAGCAGGAGAGGGAGACCCAGTACTTC
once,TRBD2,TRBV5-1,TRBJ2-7,CASSLQGTSGIQIQYF,TGCGCCAGCAGCTTACAAGGGACTAGCGGGATTCAGATACAGTACTTC
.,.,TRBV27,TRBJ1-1,CASSYLGGHTEAFF,TGTGCCAGCTCCTATCTTGGGGGGCACACTGAAGCTTTCTTT
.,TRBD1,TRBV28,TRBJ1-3,CASSSEQGRNTIYF,TGTGCCAGCAGTTCCGAACAGGGGAGGAACACCATATATTTT
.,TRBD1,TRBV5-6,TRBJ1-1,CASSAKTGGETEAFF,TGTGCCAGCAGCGCGAAAACAGGGGGCGAGACTGAAGCTTTCTTT
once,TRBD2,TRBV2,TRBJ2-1,CASGGLAGAVEQFF,TGTGCCAGCGGCGGACTAGCGGGAGCGGTTGAGCAGTTCTTC
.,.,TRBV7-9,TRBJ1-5,CASSLGGVNQPQHF,TGTGCCAGCAGCTTAGGTGGAGTCAATCAGCCCCAGCATTTT
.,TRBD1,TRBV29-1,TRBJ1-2,CSGTGANYGYTF,TGCAGCGGGACAGGGGCTAACTATGGCTACACCTTC
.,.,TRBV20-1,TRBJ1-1,CSAALGGEAFF,TGCAGTGCTGCCTTAGGGGGTGAAGCTTTCTTT
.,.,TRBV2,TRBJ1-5,CAVEGGINQPQHF,TGTGCCGTCGAAGGGGGTATCAATCAGCCCCAGCATTTT
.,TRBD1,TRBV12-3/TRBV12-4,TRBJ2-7,CASSLGTGQYF,TGTGCCAGCAGTTTGGGGACAGGGCAGTACTTC
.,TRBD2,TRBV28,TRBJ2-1,CASSFSGGGSYNEQFF,TGTGCCAGCAGTTTCAGCGGGGGGGGATCCTACAATGAGCAGTTCTTC
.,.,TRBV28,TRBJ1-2,CASSLMGANYGYTF,TGTGCCAGCAGTTTAATGGGAGCCAACTATGGCTACACCTTC
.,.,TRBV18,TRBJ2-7,CASSPPREPRVQYF,TGTGCCAGCTCACCACCTAGGGAGCCCAGAGTCCAGTACTTC
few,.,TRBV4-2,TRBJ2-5,CASSRQTGVPKETQYF,TGTGCCAGCAGCCGACAAACGGGAGTCCCCAAAGAGACCCAGTACTTC
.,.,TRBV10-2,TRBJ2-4,CASSEKAGGGGNIQYF,TGCGCCAGCAGTGAGAAGGCAGGGGGGGGTGGAAACATTCAGTACTTC
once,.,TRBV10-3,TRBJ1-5,CAISESRAGQPQHF,TGTGCCATCAGTGAGTCGAGGGCGGGACAGCCCCAGCATTTT
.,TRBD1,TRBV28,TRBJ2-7,CASSWGQGAYEQYF,TGTGCCAGCAGTTGGGGACAGGGGGCCTACGAGCAGTACTTC
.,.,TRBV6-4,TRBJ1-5,CASSTDSNQPQHF,TGTGCCAGCAGCACAGATAGCAATCAGCCCCAGCATTTT
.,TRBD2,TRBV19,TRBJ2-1,CASSIGFSGTSAYNEQFF,TGTGCCAGTAGTATAGGATTCTCCGGGACTAGCGCCTACAATGAGCAGTTCTTC
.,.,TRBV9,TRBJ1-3,CASSLGSSGNTIYF,TGTGCCAGCAGTTTGGGCAGCTCTGGAAACACCATATATTTT
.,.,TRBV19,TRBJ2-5,CASSIGNAGQRETQYF,TGTGCCAGTAGTATAGGTAATGCAGGTCAACGAGAGACCCAGTACTTC
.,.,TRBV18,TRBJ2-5,CASSSPADQETQYF,TGTGCCAGCTCCAGTCCAGCAGACCAAGAGACCCAGTACTTC
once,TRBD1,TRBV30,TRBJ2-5,CAWSAGQGSFVETQYF,TGTGCCTGGAGTGCCGGACAGGGAAGTTTTGTAGAGACCCAGTACTTC
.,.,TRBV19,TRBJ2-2,CASVDRSNTGELFF,TGTGCCAGTGTCGACAGGTCGAACACCGGGGAGCTGTTTTTT
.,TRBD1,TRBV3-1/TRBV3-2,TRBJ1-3,CASSHSGGRDTIYF,TGTGCCAGCAGCCATTCAGGGGGTAGAGACACCATATATTTT
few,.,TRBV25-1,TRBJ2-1,CASNGWNNEQFF,TGTGCCAGCAACGGGTGGAACAATGAGCAGTTCTTC
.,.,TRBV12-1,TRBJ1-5,CASSFAQGRGSNQPQHF,TGTGCCAGCAGCTTCGCCCAGGGTAGGGGTAGCAATCAGCCCCAGCATTTT
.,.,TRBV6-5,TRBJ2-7,CASSYSRLAYEQYF,TGTGCCAGCAGTTACTCGAGGCTAGCCTACGAGCAGTACTTC
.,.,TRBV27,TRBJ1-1,CASLDISGVRNTEAFF,TGTGCCAGCCTGGACATTTCCGGGGTGAGGAACACTGAAGCTTTCTTT
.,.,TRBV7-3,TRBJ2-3,CASSSTRTEDTQYF,TGTGCCAGCAGCTCAACCCGAACTGAAGATACGCAGTATTTT
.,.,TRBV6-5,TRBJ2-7,CASRSTGNEQYF,TGTGCCAGCAGATCCACAGGTAACGAGCAGTACTTC
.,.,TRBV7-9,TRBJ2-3,CASSAPPPSTDTQYF,TGTGCCAGCAGCGCCCCACCGCCAAGCACAGATACGCAGTATTTT
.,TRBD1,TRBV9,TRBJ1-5,CASSLGQANQPQHF,TGTGCCAGCAGCCTGGGACAGGCAAATCAGCCCCAGCATTTT
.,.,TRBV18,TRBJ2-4,CASSPDFGAKNIQYF,TGTGCCAGCTCACCAGACTTCGGGGCCAAAAACATTCAGTACTTC
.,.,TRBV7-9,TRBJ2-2,CASSLERTGELFF,TGTGCCAGCAGCTTAGAAAGAACCGGGGAGCTGTTTTTT
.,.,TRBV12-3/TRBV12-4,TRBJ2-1,CASSRESEQFF,TGTGCCAGCAGCCGGGAGTCTGAGCAGTTCTTC
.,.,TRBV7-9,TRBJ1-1,CASSLESSNTEAFF,TGTGCCAGCAGCTTAGAGTCTTCGAACACTGAAGCTTTCTTT
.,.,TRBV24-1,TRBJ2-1,CATSDFRAADNNEQFF,TGTGCCACCAGTGATTTTCGAGCAGCGGACAACAATGAGCAGTTCTTC
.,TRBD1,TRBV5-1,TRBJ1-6,CASSGDRGRLHF,TGCGCCAGCAGCGGGGACAGGGGGCGGCTCCACTTT
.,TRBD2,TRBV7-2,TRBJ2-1,CASSPAGLSGGNEQFF,TGTGCCAGCAGTCCCGCGGGACTCTCGGGGGGAAATGAGCAGTTCTTC
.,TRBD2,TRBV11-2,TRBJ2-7,CASSLDQTSGRPYF,TGTGCCAGCAGCTTAGATCAGACTAGCGGGAGACCGTACTTC
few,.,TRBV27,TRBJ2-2,CASSRQVAGELFF,TGTGCCAGCAGTCGACAGGTGGCCGGGGAGCTGTTTTTT
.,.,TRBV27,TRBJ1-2,CATKYRDNYGYTF,TGTGCCACGAAATACAGGGATAACTATGGCTACACCTTC
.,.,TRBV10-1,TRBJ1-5,CASTEPKGRDSNQPQHF,TGCGCCAGCACCGAACCTAAGGGAAGGGATAGCAATCAGCCCCAGCATTTT
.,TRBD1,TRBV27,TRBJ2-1,CASSLYGQGAWEQFF,TGTGCCAGCAGTTTATATGGACAGGGGGCTTGGGAGCAGTTCTTC